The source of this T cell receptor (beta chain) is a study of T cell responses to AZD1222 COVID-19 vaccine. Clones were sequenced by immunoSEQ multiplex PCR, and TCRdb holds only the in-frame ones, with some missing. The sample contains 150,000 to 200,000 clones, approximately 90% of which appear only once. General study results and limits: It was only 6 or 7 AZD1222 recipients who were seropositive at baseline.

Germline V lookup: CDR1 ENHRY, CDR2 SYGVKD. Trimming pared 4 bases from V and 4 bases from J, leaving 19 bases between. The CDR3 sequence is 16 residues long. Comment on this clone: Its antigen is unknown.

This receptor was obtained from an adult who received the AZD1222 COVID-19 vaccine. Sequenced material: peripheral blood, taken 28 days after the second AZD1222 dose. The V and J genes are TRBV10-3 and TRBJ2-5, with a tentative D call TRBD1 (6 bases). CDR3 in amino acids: CAISVVQGPLGETQYF. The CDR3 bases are TGTGCCATCAGTGTAGTTCAGGGGCCCTTGGGAGAGACCCAGTACTTC.